This T cell receptor beta chain was recorded in a study of T-cell memory formation after mild COVID-19. Study-wide results and limits: Several responding clones turned up in pre-infection memory, indicating that cross-reactive memory may have taken part.

In TCRdb, the 5' RACE reads were re-called with MiXCR into one record per CDR3 protein. This sample has over 150,000 distinct CDR3 sequences, with roughly 13% found just once. V lost 4 bases and J 0 bases, leaving 11 bases between the germline ends. Germline V gene lookup returns CDR1 SGHRS and CDR2 YFSETQ. This CDR3 is built from 15 residues. This clonotype has a count of ten or more. Its antigen is not known. The sample was PBMCs or a T cell subset sorted from them (not recorded which). The origin of this receptor is a man aged 18 to 29 who had mild COVID-19 (a few samples of this study predate the infection). Cell type and time point are not known. The V gene is TRBV5-1, the J gene TRBJ1-3; no firm D call. The CDR3 DNA follows: TGCGCCAGCAGCGAGACGGTTTCCTCTGGAAACACCATATATTTT. Its translation is CASSETVSSGNTIYF.